Each of the 22 T cell receptor beta chains below was sequenced from the same sample in a study of a mutant IDH1 vaccine in newly diagnosed glioma. Which antigens these TCRs recognize remains unknown. Time point here: week 47, end of study. A single vaccine dose contained 300 ug of mutant IDH1 20-mer peptide, and topical imiquimod was used with it. The repertoire was sequenced with immunoSEQ multiplex PCR; TCRdb's copy has only in-frame clones and lacks some. The sample holds tens of thousands of clones; around 83% are singletons and the top ten take approximately 3.5%. The sample was PBMCs, taken from a glioma patient whose treatment included an IDH1 peptide vaccine. The receptors were sampled from a woman aged 50 to 65 with glioma.

The chain recombines TRBV28 with TRBJ1-2; the D is unclear. CDR3 length: 13 amino acids. Germline CDR1 is MDHEN and CDR2 is SYDVKM. Trimming pared 1 base from V and 8 bases from J, leaving 11 bases between. The CDR3 region has the DNA TGTGCCAGCAGTTTATCAGGTTCTTCGGGCTACACCTTC. It encodes CASSLSGSSGYTF.

The J gene is TRBJ1-5, the V gene TRBV4-2, with D unresolved. This CDR3 has 15 amino acids. Deletions cut 0 bases from V and 5 bases from J, with 11 bases between. CDR1 and CDR2 (germline): LGHNA, YNFKEQ. Here the CDR3 reads CASSQDQGGDQPQHF. CDR3 bases: TGTGCCAGCAGCCAAGATCAAGGTGGGGATCAGCCCCAGCATTTT.

The CDR3 here is CASSPKGGFGYTF. The CDR3, as DNA: TGTGCCAGCAGCCCTAAGGGGGGGTTTGGCTACACCTTC. This rearrangement joins TRBV7-2 to TRBJ1-2; TRBD1 might be the D (6 bases). Germline V gene lookup returns CDR1 SGHTA and CDR2 FQGNSA. Trimming removed 5 bases from V and 7 bases from J, with 14 bases in between. The CDR3 runs 13 residues.

The chain couples TRBV7-8 to TRBJ2-2; no reliable D call. V lost 1 base and J lost 0, with 9 bases in between. The germline V gene has CDR1 SGHVS and CDR2 FQNEAQ. This CDR3 spans 16 amino acids. The CDR3 DNA reads TGTGCCAGCAGCTTAGGAGGCCCGCCGAACACCGGGGAGCTGTTTTTT. As protein: CASSLGGPPNTGELFF.

The chain employs TRBV10-2 and TRBJ1-2, with D maybe TRBD1 (6 bases). CDR3 size: 15 residues. V dropped 0 bases and J dropped 4 bases, with 12 bases sitting between them. CDR1 and CDR2 from the germline V gene are WSHSY and SAAADI. CDR3 DNA sequence: TGCGCCAGCAGTGAGTCCCGGGACACCTTCTATGGCTACACCTTC. Translating it yields CASSESRDTFYGYTF.

J is TRBJ2-1 and V is TRBV27, with a weak D call TRBD1 (5 bases). CDR3 length: 15 amino acids. Germline loops: CDR1 MNHEY, CDR2 SMNVEV (reference sequence). Trimming stripped 6 bases from V and 3 bases from J, with 15 bases between. The CDR3: CASSLGHTGYNEQFF. The CDR3 nucleotides are TGTGCCAGCAGCCTCGGACATACTGGCTACAATGAGCAGTTCTTC.

The rearrangement uses TRBV7-6 and TRBJ2-7; the D is unclear. With 4 bases removed from V and 0 bases from J, the gap between germline ends came to 7 bases. CDR3 length: 13 residues. Germline CDR1 is SGHVS and CDR2 is FNYEAQ. The CDR3 region is CASSSFSSYEQYF. The CDR3 bases are TGTGCCAGCAGCTCCTTTAGCTCCTACGAGCAGTACTTC.

The gene calls are TRBV7-8 and TRBJ1-6; TRBD1 aligns across 10 bases. CDR3 size: 16 residues. J lost 9 bases, V lost 5 bases, and 10 bases had no gene match. From germline, CDR1 is SGHVS and CDR2 FQNEAQ. This CDR3 reads CASSREGQGIRSPLHF. CDR3 coding DNA: TGTGCCAGCAGCAGAGAGGGACAGGGGATCCGTTCACCCCTCCACTTT.

This chain joins TRBV5-1 and TRBJ2-7, with a weak D call TRBD1 (5 bases). The CDR3 consists of 12 residues. Germline V gives CDR1 SGHRS, CDR2 YFSETQ. V lost 3 bases, J lost 4 bases, and 8 bases lay in between. In nucleotides, the CDR3 is TGCGCCAGCAGCTCGAAGGGGTACGAGCAGTACTTC. Translated, it gives CASSSKGYEQYF.

The V gene is TRBV2, the J gene TRBJ1-4; D gene ambiguous. Trimming left V 4 bases short and J 5 bases short, with 8 bases between. CDR1 is SNHLY, CDR2 FYNNEI, per germline. The CDR3 runs 13 residues. CDR3 nucleotide sequence: TGTGCCAGCAGTGCAGTCTTAAATGAAAAACTGTTTTTT. Amino acids: CASSAVLNEKLFF.

The rearrangement uses TRBV18 and TRBJ1-1; D not resolved. V was clipped by 6 bases and J by 1 base, with 12 bases between them. Germline CDR1 reads KGHSH; CDR2 reads LQKENI. CDR3 length: 14 residues. CDR3 bases: TGTGCCAGCTCCCTGGACGTGAAGAACACTGAAGCTTTCTTT. Residues: CASSLDVKNTEAFF.

The chain recombines TRBV11-2 with TRBJ2-7; TRBD1 might be the D (5 bases). Trimming removed 0 bases from V and 0 bases from J, with 9 bases in between. The CDR3 sequence is 15 residues long. The germline V gene encodes CDR1 SGHAT and CDR2 FQNNGV. CDR3 coding DNA: TGTGCCAGCAGCTTAGACAGGGTAAGCTCCTACGAGCAGTACTTC. Encoded protein: CASSLDRVSSYEQYF.

The rearrangement joins TRBV9 to TRBJ2-1, with a weak D call TRBD2 (6 bases). Germline V gives CDR1 SGDLS, CDR2 YYNGEE. Trimming cost V 3 bases and J 1 base, with 11 bases left between them. This CDR3 has 15 amino acids. The CDR3 nucleotides are TGTGCCAGCAGCGCTTCGAGCGGGTCCTACAATGAGCAGTTCTTC. It specifies CASSASSGSYNEQFF.

This chain links TRBV6-1 with TRBJ1-2, with D maybe TRBD1 (5 bases). CDR1 MNHNS and CDR2 SASEGT come from the germline V gene. The CDR3 sequence is 13 residues long. The V end was cut by 8 bases, the J end by 3 bases, with 13 bases between. The CDR3 loop is CASLKGQDYGYTF. The CDR3 region has the DNA TGTGCCAGCCTCAAGGGGCAGGACTATGGCTACACCTTC.

The chain combines TRBV27 with TRBJ1-1, with D perhaps matching TRBD1 (6 bases). V was trimmed by 4 bases and J by 5 bases, leaving 14 bases between them. There are 14 residues in the CDR3. Germline assignment: CDR1 MNHEY and CDR2 SMNVEV (reference sequence). DNA for the CDR3: TGTGCCAGCAGTTATCGGCAGGGGAGGACTGAAGCTTTCTTT. This gives the protein CASSYRQGRTEAFF.

The V gene is TRBV21-1, the J gene TRBJ2-3. TRBV21-1 is annotated as a pseudogene. The CDR3 is made up of 11 amino acids. The CDR3 loop is CASSGKDTQYF. The CDR3 DNA sequence: TGTGCCAGCAGCGGGAAAGATACGCAGTATTTT.

This chain links TRBV11-2 with TRBJ2-5; weak D call: TRBD1 (5 bases). Germline CDR1 reads SGHAT; CDR2 reads FQNNGV. V was shortened by 4 bases and J by 6 bases, with 15 bases between the two germline ends. This CDR3 is built from 14 residues. The chain's CDR3 is CASSSPKGHQTQYF. DNA for the CDR3: TGTGCCAGCAGCTCGCCGAAGGGGCATCAGACCCAGTACTTC.

V gene TRBV7-2 combines with J gene TRBJ1-1; D remains ambiguous. The CDR3 contains 13 residues. Germline lookup yields CDR1 SGHTA and CDR2 FQGNSA. V was cut by 2 bases and J by 1 base, with 5 bases left in between. The CDR3, as DNA: TGTGCCAGCAGCTTAATTACGAACACTGAAGCTTTCTTT. It yields the protein CASSLITNTEAFF. The full variable domain, rest sourced from reference TRBV7-2 and TRBJ1-1, is GAGVSQSPSNKVTEKGKDVELRCDPISGHTALYWYRQSLGQGLEFLIYFQGNSAPDKSGLPSDRFSAERTGGSVSTLTIQRTQQEDSAVYLCASSLITNTEAFFGQGTRLTVV.

This chain joins TRBV5-6 and TRBJ1-4; D gene uncertain. This CDR3 is built from 13 residues. The V gene's germline CDR1 is SGHDT and CDR2 YYEEEE. V was trimmed by 4 bases and J by 7 bases, leaving 11 bases between them. CDR3 protein: CASSPQKGEKLFF. The CDR3 DNA follows: TGTGCCAGCAGCCCTCAGAAGGGTGAAAAACTGTTTTTT.

This clone was found a few times. This rearrangement joins TRBV30 to TRBJ1-1, with D unclear. The CDR3 extends over 11 amino acids. V lost 5 bases to trimming and J lost 6 bases, with 10 bases between them. The germline gives CDR1 GTSNPN, CDR2 SVGIG (reference sequence). CDR3 region: CAWATAPEAFF. CDR3 sequence (DNA): TGTGCCTGGGCCACAGCCCCTGAAGCTTTCTTT. The full variable domain, its missing parts supplied by reference TRBV30 and TRBJ1-1, is SQTIHQWPATLVQPVGSPLSLECTVEGTSNPNLYWYRQAAGRGLQLLFYSVGIGQISSEVPQNLSASRPQDRQFILSSKKLLLSDSGFYLCAWATAPEAFFGQGTRLTVV.

The rearrangement uses TRBV5-1 and TRBJ1-2; tentative D call: TRBD1 (6 bases). The CDR3 covers 14 residues. Germline loops: CDR1 SGHRS, CDR2 YFSETQ. V was shortened by 4 bases and J by 4 bases, with 14 bases between the two germline ends. CDR3 sequence (DNA): TGCGCCAGCAGCCCTGCTTCGACAGGCTATGGCTACACCTTC. Translation gives CASSPASTGYGYTF.

This clone was recorded a few times. This rearrangement joins TRBV19 to TRBJ1-1; no reliable D call. This CDR3 has 12 residues. CDR1 is LNHDA, CDR2 SQIVND, per germline (reference sequence). The V end was cut by 11 bases, the J end by 1 base, with 11 bases between. CDR3 DNA: TGTGCCTCTAGTCGGGGGAACACTGAAGCTTTCTTT. This translates into CASSRGNTEAFF.